This passage covers 13 T cell receptor beta chains from one sample sequenced in a study of blood T cell repertoires in COVID-19. Generated by immunoSEQ multiplex PCR, the TCRdb table keeps only in-frame clones and is missing some. The table has fewer than 55,000 clones, 80% to 85% seen once. Sequenced sample: peripheral blood. All receptors come from a woman at least 80 years old with COVID-19, enrolled during active disease.

V is TRBV7-3 and J is TRBJ2-6; D gene ambiguous. The CDR3 extends over 16 amino acids. Germline V gene sequence: CDR1 SGHTA, CDR2 FQGTGA. The V and J ends lost 4 bases and 0 bases respectively, with 10 bases between them. The CDR3 nucleotides read TGTGCCAGCAGCTCACAACACATCTCTGGGGCCAACGTCCTGACTTTC. Translating it yields CASSSQHISGANVLTF.

The chain uses TRBV7-9 and TRBJ2-5; tentatively, D is TRBD2 (6 bases). V shed 5 bases and J shed 5 bases, with 18 bases lying between them. Germline V gives CDR1 SEHNR, CDR2 FQNEAQ (reference sequence). The CDR3 runs to 15 residues. The CDR3 protein is CASSPTGSPSETQYF. DNA for the CDR3: TGTGCCAGCAGCCCCACCGGGAGTCCAAGCGAGACCCAGTACTTC.

The chain joins TRBV9 to TRBJ2-7; 8 bases line up with TRBD2. There are 18 residues in the CDR3. Looked up from germline, CDR1 is SGDLS and CDR2 is YYNGEE. Losses at the gene ends were 0 bases for V and 0 bases for J; bases not matched to a gene: 11. CDR3 sequence: CASSVGEAGGLFSYEQYF. The CDR3 DNA is TGTGCCAGCAGCGTAGGTGAGGCGGGAGGACTCTTCTCCTACGAGCAGTACTTC.

As for this clone: This same CDR3 is encoded by further DNA sequences in the sample. The rearrangement uses TRBV18 and TRBJ2-1; tentatively, D is TRBD2 (5 bases). The V gene's germline CDR1 is KGHSH and CDR2 LQKENI. Trimming took off 6 bases at V and 7 bases at J, with 19 bases between the two ends. This CDR3 has 15 residues. CDR3 sequence (DNA): TGTGCCAGCTCGGTGTCTAGTGGGAGATCGAATGAGCAGTTCTTC. It translates to CASSVSSGRSNEQFF.

The rearrangement uses TRBV30 and TRBJ2-2, with D perhaps matching TRBD1 (6 bases). V lost 3 bases, J lost 4 bases, and 15 bases lay in between. This CDR3 is built from 15 residues. Germline assignment: CDR1 GTSNPN and CDR2 SVGIG (reference sequence). The CDR3 loop is CAWSTGLLRTGELFF. The CDR3 coding sequence is TGTGCCTGGAGCACAGGGTTGTTACGCACCGGGGAGCTGTTTTTT.

The chain combines TRBV10-3 with TRBJ1-4, with D hard to call. CDR1 ENHRY and CDR2 SYGVKD come from the germline V gene. Deletions cut 2 bases from V and 8 bases from J, with 21 bases between. The CDR3 sequence is 17 residues long. The CDR3 is CAISEGYFDSKEEKLFF. The CDR3 DNA reads as TGTGCCATCAGTGAGGGCTATTTTGACTCCAAAGAGGAAAAACTGTTTTTT.

This sequence joins TRBV7-2 and TRBJ2-5; weak D call: TRBD1 (5 bases). V lost 7 bases and J 5 bases, leaving 23 bases between the germline ends. Germline V gives CDR1 SGHTA, CDR2 FQGNSA. The CDR3 length is 16 residues. The DNA for the CDR3 is TGTGCCAGCACCACCCGACAGTTACAAATGTCGGAGACCCAGTACTTC. Protein: CASTTRQLQMSETQYF.

This chain uses TRBV4-1 with TRBJ2-7; possible D gene TRBD1, 5 bases. CDR1 MGHRA and CDR2 YSYEKL come from the germline V gene. This CDR3 is 15 amino acids long. The ends were cut back, 1 base at V and 3 bases at J, with 13 bases in the middle. As DNA, the CDR3 is TGCGCCAGCAGCCAAGTTTTGGCAGGGAACTACGAGCAGTACTTC. Its translation: CASSQVLAGNYEQYF.

V and J are TRBV6-5 and TRBJ1-4, with a possible D match to TRBD1 (6 bases). V was pared by 2 bases and J by 6 bases, with 10 bases between. The germline CDR1 and CDR2 sequences are MNHEY and SVGAGI. The CDR3 contains 14 residues. Written as DNA, the CDR3 is TGTGCCAGCAGTTACGACAGGTGGGATGAAAAACTGTTTTTT. This sequence encodes CASSYDRWDEKLFF.

The chain links TRBV5-1 to TRBJ2-5; 10 nucleotides align to TRBD2. CDR1 is SGHRS and CDR2 is YFSETQ in the germline V gene. Germline trimming cut 4 bases from V and 5 bases from J; bases unmatched to any gene: 8. CDR3 length: 15 amino acids. CDR3 protein: CASSDEAGGRETQYF. CDR3 DNA: TGCGCCAGCAGCGACGAAGCGGGAGGGCGGGAGACCCAGTACTTC.

This clone was seen repeatedly, ten times or more. The chain links TRBV6-5 to TRBJ2-1; D unclear. V dropped 0 bases and J dropped 8 bases, with 11 bases sitting between them. This CDR3 has 14 amino acids. Germline values: CDR1 MNHEY, CDR2 SVGAGI. As DNA, the CDR3 is TGTGCCAGCAGTTACTCTGGCCCACCCCATGAGCAGTTCTTC. This encodes CASSYSGPPHEQFF.

This chain connects TRBV18 to TRBJ1-6; D remains unclear. Germline V gene sequence: CDR1 KGHSH, CDR2 LQKENI. The CDR3 sequence is 16 residues long. Trimming removed 0 bases at V and 1 base at J, with 7 bases between. In DNA, the CDR3 is TGTGCCAGCTCACCACCGCAGGCGTCCTATAATTCACCCCTCCACTTT. Encoded protein: CASSPPQASYNSPLHF.

This chain links TRBV19 with TRBJ2-5, with 8 nucleotides matching TRBD1. The germline V gene encodes CDR1 LNHDA and CDR2 SQIVND (reference sequence). V gave up 6 bases and J gave up 5 bases; unmatched junction bases: 8. The CDR3 spans 14 residues. CDR3 DNA sequence: TGTGCCAGTAGCCAACAGGGGGGTAAGGAGACCCAGTACTTC. It encodes CASSQQGGKETQYF.